This passage covers 4 T cell receptor beta chains from one sample sequenced in a study of blood T cell repertoires in COVID-19. Sequencing was performed with immunoSEQ multiplex PCR; in TCRdb, only in-frame clones are kept and a portion is missing. The sample gives around 200,000 clones, more than 80% of which show up once; over 1% is in the top ten. The sample consisted of PBMCs or T cells enriched from blood (not recorded which). These TCRs come from a man in his thirties or forties who had recovered from COVID-19.

This sequence joins TRBV14 and TRBJ2-5; 8 nucleotides line up with TRBD1. Germline values: CDR1 SGHDN, CDR2 FVKESK. V was pared by 3 bases and J by 5 bases, with 11 bases of the junction left unmatched. This CDR3 is 16 amino acids long. DNA for the CDR3: TGTGCCAGCAGCCAGGGAGACAGGGGTCTGAGGGAGACCCAGTACTTC. Amino acids: CASSQGDRGLRETQYF.

The chain is built from TRBV3-1 (or the pseudogene TRBV3-2) and TRBJ1-1; possible D gene TRBD1, 6 bases. This CDR3 has 16 residues. Germline lookup yields CDR1 LGHDT and CDR2 YNNKEL (reference sequence). The germline V and J ends were trimmed by 3 bases and 5 bases, with 19 bases remaining between them. CDR3: CASSHRGTGLKTEAFF. DNA of the CDR3: TGTGCCAGCAGCCACAGGGGAACAGGGCTTAAGACTGAAGCTTTCTTT.

This clone was seen only a few times. The chain joins TRBV9 to TRBJ2-7, with TRBD1 identical over 10 bases. The germline V gene encodes CDR1 SGDLS and CDR2 YYNGEE. This CDR3 is 13 amino acids long. With V trimmed by 3 bases and J by 3 bases, 0 bases remained unmatched. The CDR3 here is CASSGTGGYEQYF. The CDR3 DNA sequence: TGTGCCAGCAGCGGGACAGGGGGCTACGAGCAGTACTTC.

The chain recombines TRBV28 with TRBJ2-7; 7 nucleotides line up with TRBD2. Trimming at V came to 4 bases and at J to 3 bases, leaving 6 bases not matched to a gene. This CDR3 contains 14 residues. The germline V gene encodes CDR1 MDHEN and CDR2 SYDVKM. The CDR3 protein is CASSSASGFYEQYF. The CDR3 nucleotides are TGTGCCAGCAGTTCGGCTAGCGGTTTCTACGAGCAGTACTTC.